These 27 T cell receptor beta chains came from one sample sequenced in a study of blood T cell repertoires in COVID-19. Assay: immunoSEQ multiplex PCR; the TCRdb copy retains only in-frame clones and omits some. The sample records some 200,000 clones, about four fifths being singletons. Material for sequencing was peripheral blood. The receptor source for this set is a woman between 40 and 50 years old with COVID-19, enrolled during active disease.

The chain couples TRBV28 to TRBJ1-2, with TRBD1 matching 11 bases. The CDR3 totals 16 residues. The V gene end was trimmed by 4 bases and the J gene end by 4 bases; junction bases not matched to a gene: 8. Germline V gene data show CDR1 as MDHEN and CDR2 as SYDVKM. The DNA of the CDR3 is TGTGCCAGCAGTTCCAACGGACAGGGGGCAAGCTATGGCTACACCTTC. It encodes CASSSNGQGASYGYTF.

A single count supports this clone. The chain combines TRBV12-3 or TRBV12-4 with TRBJ1-1; the D is unclear. Trimming cost V 3 bases and J 5 bases, with 4 bases left between them. This CDR3 has 11 residues. CDR3 loop: CASSFYTEAFF. The CDR3 DNA follows: TGTGCCAGCAGTTTTTATACTGAAGCTTTCTTT.

The chain carries TRBV4-1 and TRBJ1-1; no reliable D call. This CDR3 has 14 amino acids. V lost 5 bases and J 4 bases, leaving 14 bases between the germline ends. Germline V gene sequence: CDR1 MGHRA, CDR2 YSYEKL. CDR3 amino acids: CASSYPGGGTEAFF. DNA for the CDR3: TGCGCCAGCAGCTACCCGGGAGGAGGCACTGAAGCTTTCTTT.

The genes are TRBV9 and TRBJ2-1; TRBD2 is a possible D gene (5 bases). The V gene lost 2 bases and the J gene lost 6 bases, with 21 bases spanning the gap. The CDR3 contains 17 residues. Per the germline V gene, CDR1 is SGDLS and CDR2 is YYNGEE. CDR3 in DNA: TGTGCCAGCAGCGTTGGTCCTCTCGGGGATCTTCCCAATGAGCAGTTCTTC. It yields the protein CASSVGPLGDLPNEQFF.

The chain carries TRBV7-9 and TRBJ2-2; no definite D call. The V end was cut by 2 bases, the J end by 5 bases, with 6 bases between. Germline CDR1 is SEHNR and CDR2 is FQNEAQ (reference sequence). The CDR3 is 13 residues long. CDR3 residues: CASSLSRTGELFF. In DNA, the CDR3 is TGTGCCAGCAGCTTATCACGGACCGGGGAGCTGTTTTTT.

The CDR3 coding sequence is TGTGCCAGCAGCTCGGGATACTTCACAGATACGCAGTATTTT. Its protein is CASSSGYFTDTQYF. The genes are TRBV5-6 and TRBJ2-3; D might be TRBD2 (5 bases). Germline V gives CDR1 SGHDT, CDR2 YYEEEE. Trimming cost V 3 bases and J 2 bases, with 10 bases left between them. The CDR3 has 14 amino acids.

The chain combines TRBV6-5 with TRBJ1-1; D is uncertain. Germline assignment: CDR1 MNHEY and CDR2 SVGAGI. This CDR3 has 16 residues. The ends were cut back, 2 bases at V and 5 bases at J, with 18 bases in the middle. The CDR3 DNA is TGTGCCAGCAGTTACCCTGGAGGAAACTCTGGGACTGAAGCTTTCTTT. Encoded protein: CASSYPGGNSGTEAFF.

The chain carries TRBV6-5 and TRBJ1-1, with 7 bases identical to TRBD1. V was clipped by 7 bases and J by 1 base; unmatched bases: 3. This CDR3 region has 13 residues. The germline CDR1 and CDR2 sequences are MNHEY and SVGAGI. CDR3 in DNA: TGTGCCAGCACTTGGACAGGGAACACTGAAGCTTTCTTT. Its protein product is CASTWTGNTEAFF.

In this sample, this clone turned up once. The DNA of the CDR3 is TGTGCCAGCAGCCCTAGGAGGGACAGGGGTTACACTGAAGCTTTCTTT. It is translated as CASSPRRDRGYTEAFF. The chain links TRBV7-2 to TRBJ1-1; the match to TRBD1 covers 10 bases. CDR3 length: 16 amino acids. J gave up 3 bases and V 5 bases, and 9 bases lay outside the gene matches. From germline, CDR1 is SGHTA and CDR2 FQGNSA.

The chain recombines TRBV6-5 with TRBJ1-4, with D possibly TRBD1 on 5 matching bases. V was cut by 6 bases and J by 3 bases, with 5 bases left in between. The CDR3 is 12 amino acids. Germline V lookup: CDR1 MNHEY, CDR2 SVGAGI. This CDR3 is CASRTANEKLFF. The CDR3, as DNA: TGTGCCAGCAGGACAGCTAATGAAAAACTGTTTTTT.

This chain uses TRBV5-1 with TRBJ1-1; D is possibly TRBD1 (6 bases). The germline gives CDR1 SGHRS, CDR2 YFSETQ. V was trimmed by 1 base and J by 4 bases, leaving 11 bases between them. The CDR3 is made up of 14 amino acids. The CDR3 region has the DNA TGCGCCAGCAGCTTGTCACAGGGTAGCACTGAAGCTTTCTTT. This codes for CASSLSQGSTEAFF.

The chain uses TRBV6-4 and TRBJ2-1; D possibly corresponds to TRBD2 (5 bases). The V end was cut by 6 bases, the J end by 0 bases, with 15 bases between. Germline V gives CDR1 MRHNA, CDR2 SNTAGT. The CDR3 contains 16 residues. The chain's CDR3 is CASSLRAGRSYNEQFF. CDR3 coding DNA: TGTGCCAGCAGCCTTCGGGCGGGTCGCTCCTACAATGAGCAGTTCTTC.

The chain combines TRBV2 with TRBJ2-5; 8 bases agree with TRBD2. The germline V gene encodes CDR1 SNHLY and CDR2 FYNNEI. The CDR3 extends over 14 amino acids. Unmatched junction bases numbered 7, after V lost 6 bases and J lost 4 bases. Here the CDR3 reads CASSRYSGRETQYF. Here the CDR3 DNA reads TGTGCCAGCAGCCGTTACAGCGGGAGAGAGACCCAGTACTTC.

The chain joins TRBV5-1 to TRBJ2-3, with 10 bases matching TRBD2. There are 16 residues in the CDR3. The germline V gene encodes CDR1 SGHRS and CDR2 YFSETQ. With V trimmed by 2 bases and J by 1 base, 4 bases remained unmatched. The CDR3 sequence: CASSFGLAGGTDTQYF. The CDR3 DNA follows: TGCGCCAGCAGCTTCGGGCTAGCGGGAGGCACAGATACGCAGTATTTT.

The V and J genes are TRBV9 and TRBJ1-2; no definite D call. This CDR3 has 15 residues. V lost 0 bases to trimming and J lost 5 bases, with 14 bases between them. The germline V gene has CDR1 SGDLS and CDR2 YYNGEE. DNA of the CDR3: TGTGCCAGCAGCGTAGGGGCAAACCCTGGGTATGGCTACACCTTC. Translated, it gives CASSVGANPGYGYTF. The variable domain in full, completed from reference TRBV9 and TRBJ1-2, reads DSGVTQTPKHLITATGQRVTLRCSPRSGDLSVYWYQQSLDQGLQFLIQYYNGEERAKGNILERFSAQQFPDLHSELNLSSLELGDSALYFCASSVGANPGYGYTFGSGTRLTVV.

This clone was found a few times. This chain joins TRBV30 and TRBJ2-5; 12 bases match TRBD2. The CDR3 length is 19 residues. Trimming at V came to 4 bases and at J to 4 bases, leaving 19 bases not matched to a gene. The germline V gene encodes CDR1 GTSNPN and CDR2 SVGIG (reference sequence). The CDR3 nucleotides read TGTGCCTGGACAACTGGACTAGCGGGGACCTTCCCACAATCAGAGACCCAGTACTTC. As protein: CAWTTGLAGTFPQSETQYF. The full variable domain, completed using reference TRBV30 and TRBJ2-5, is SQTIHQWPATLVQPVGSPLSLECTVEGTSNPNLYWYRQAAGRGLQLLFYSVGIGQISSEVPQNLSASRPQDRQFILSSKKLLLSDSGFYLCAWTTGLAGTFPQSETQYFGPGTRLLVL.

This clone came up once. The V and J genes are TRBV2 and TRBJ2-1, with 10 bases identical to TRBD1. The V gene end was trimmed by 6 bases and the J gene end by 9 bases; junction bases not matched to a gene: 8. The length of the CDR3 is 14 residues. The V gene's germline CDR1 is SNHLY and CDR2 FYNNEI. The CDR3 region has the DNA TGTGCCAGCAGGTCGGACAGGGGGATTGGTGAGCAGTTCTTC. This encodes CASRSDRGIGEQFF.

The chain is built from TRBV24-1 and TRBJ2-2, with TRBD1 matching over 7 bases. V was pared by 4 bases and J by 4 bases, with 5 bases of the junction left unmatched. This CDR3 is 15 amino acids long. Germline values: CDR1 KGHDR, CDR2 SFDVKD. CDR3: CATSEARQGTGELFF. For the CDR3, the DNA is TGTGCCACCAGTGAGGCCCGACAGGGCACCGGGGAGCTGTTTTTT.

This clone came up once. V usage is TRBV2 and J usage is TRBJ2-1; 12 positions match TRBD2. CDR1 is SNHLY and CDR2 is FYNNEI in the germline V gene. The CDR3 is 19 amino acids. V lost 3 bases, J lost 7 bases, and 16 bases stayed unmatched. The CDR3 coding sequence is TGTGCCAGCAGTGACCCCACCAGACTAGCGGGGGAGCGTTTAAATGAGCAGTTCTTC. Its protein product is CASSDPTRLAGERLNEQFF.

V and J are TRBV3-1 (or the pseudogene TRBV3-2) and TRBJ2-1; 10 nucleotides line up with TRBD2. Germline V gene lookup returns CDR1 LGHDT and CDR2 YNNKEL (reference sequence). With 1 base clipped from V and 5 bases from J, the junction kept 8 bases outside the gene matches. The CDR3 loop spans 17 amino acids. As DNA, the CDR3 is TGTGCCAGCAGCCAAGCCCTACTAGCGGGATACAACAATGAGCAGTTCTTC. This sequence encodes CASSQALLAGYNNEQFF.

V usage is TRBV3-1 (or the pseudogene TRBV3-2) and J usage is TRBJ2-1, with D possibly matching TRBD2 (6 bases). The V end was cut by 3 bases, the J end by 7 bases, with 10 bases between. The CDR3 spans 13 residues. The germline CDR1 and CDR2 sequences are LGHDT and YNNKEL (reference sequence). CDR3 bases: TGTGCCAGCAGCCAGTCCGCGGGGAATGAGCAGTTCTTC. Protein product: CASSQSAGNEQFF.

V and J are TRBV4-1 and TRBJ2-3; 11 positions match TRBD2. The CDR3 consists of 18 residues. After removal of 1 base from V and 2 bases from J, the junction contained 8 bases not matched to a gene. The germline V gene encodes CDR1 MGHRA and CDR2 YSYEKL. The CDR3 region is CASSQGHTSGGFTDTQYF. The CDR3, as DNA: TGCGCCAGCAGCCAAGGCCACACTAGCGGGGGATTCACAGATACGCAGTATTTT.

The V call is TRBV18, the J call TRBJ2-5, with D possibly TRBD1 on 5 matching bases. With 0 bases removed from V and 1 base from J, the gap between germline ends came to 9 bases. Germline V gene lookup returns CDR1 KGHSH and CDR2 LQKENI. The CDR3 covers 15 residues. The CDR3 nucleotides are TGTGCCAGCTCACCACCGGGGCACGGCCAAGAGACCCAGTACTTC. Protein product: CASSPPGHGQETQYF.

V is TRBV6-2 or TRBV6-3 and J is TRBJ1-2; the D gene is possibly TRBD1 (5 bases). CDR1 is MNHEY, CDR2 SVGEGT, per germline. V was trimmed by 0 bases and J by 7 bases, leaving 15 bases between them. The CDR3 runs to 15 residues. CDR3: CASSYSSGGEGGYTF. CDR3 nucleotides: TGTGCCAGCAGTTACTCTTCTGGGGGGGAAGGTGGCTACACCTTC.

J is TRBJ2-7 and V is TRBV6-1; tentative D call: TRBD1 (5 bases). CDR3 length equals 14 residues. Trimming took off 2 bases at V and 7 bases at J, with 15 bases between the two ends. Per germline, CDR1 MNHNS and CDR2 SASEGT. The CDR3 sequence is CASSELPRVGEQYF. The DNA of the CDR3 is TGTGCCAGCAGTGAACTTCCCAGGGTGGGGGAGCAGTACTTC.

The rearrangement joins TRBV7-8 to TRBJ2-3; D is ambiguous. CDR1 and CDR2 from the germline V gene are SGHVS and FQNEAQ. V lost 4 bases to trimming and J lost 1 base, with 6 bases between them. CDR3 length: 13 amino acids. CDR3 protein: CASSYLGTDTQYF. CDR3 in DNA: TGTGCCAGCAGCTACCTAGGCACAGATACGCAGTATTTT. Supplemented by reference TRBV7-8 and TRBJ2-3, the full variable domain reads GAGVSQSPRYKVAKRGQDVALRCDPISGHVSLFWYQQALGQGPEFLTYFQNEAQLDKSGLPSDRFFAERPEGSVSTLKIQRTQQEDSAVYLCASSYLGTDTQYFGPGTRLTVL.

This clone was detected only a few times. J is TRBJ2-2 and V is TRBV9; a weak D match, TRBD1 (6 bases). Trimming took off 3 bases at V and 7 bases at J, with 13 bases between the two ends. The germline CDR1 and CDR2 sequences are SGDLS and YYNGEE. The CDR3 is 14 residues long. The CDR3 sequence: CASSARGQGGELFF. The CDR3 region has the DNA TGTGCCAGCAGCGCCCGGGGACAAGGCGGGGAGCTGTTTTTT.